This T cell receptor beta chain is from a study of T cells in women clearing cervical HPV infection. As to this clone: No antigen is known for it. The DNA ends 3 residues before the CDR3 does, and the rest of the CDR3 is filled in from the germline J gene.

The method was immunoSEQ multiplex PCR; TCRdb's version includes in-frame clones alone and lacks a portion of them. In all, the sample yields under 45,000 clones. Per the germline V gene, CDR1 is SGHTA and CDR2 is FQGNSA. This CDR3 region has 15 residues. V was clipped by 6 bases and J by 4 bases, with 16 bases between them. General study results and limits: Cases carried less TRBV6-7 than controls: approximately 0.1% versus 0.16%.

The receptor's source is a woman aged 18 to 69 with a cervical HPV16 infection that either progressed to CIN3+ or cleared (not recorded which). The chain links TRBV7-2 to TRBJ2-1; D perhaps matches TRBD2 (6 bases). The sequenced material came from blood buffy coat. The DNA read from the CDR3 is TGTGCCAGCAGGCCTCCGGGACTGGTATACAATGAG. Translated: CASRPPGLVYNE. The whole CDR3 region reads CASRPPGLVYNEQFF. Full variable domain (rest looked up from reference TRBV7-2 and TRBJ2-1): GAGVSQSPSNKVTEKGKDVELRCDPISGHTALYWYRQSLGQGLEFLIYFQGNSAPDKSGLPSDRFSAERTGGSVSTLTIQRTQQEDSAVYLCASRPPGLVYNEQFFGPGTRLTVL.